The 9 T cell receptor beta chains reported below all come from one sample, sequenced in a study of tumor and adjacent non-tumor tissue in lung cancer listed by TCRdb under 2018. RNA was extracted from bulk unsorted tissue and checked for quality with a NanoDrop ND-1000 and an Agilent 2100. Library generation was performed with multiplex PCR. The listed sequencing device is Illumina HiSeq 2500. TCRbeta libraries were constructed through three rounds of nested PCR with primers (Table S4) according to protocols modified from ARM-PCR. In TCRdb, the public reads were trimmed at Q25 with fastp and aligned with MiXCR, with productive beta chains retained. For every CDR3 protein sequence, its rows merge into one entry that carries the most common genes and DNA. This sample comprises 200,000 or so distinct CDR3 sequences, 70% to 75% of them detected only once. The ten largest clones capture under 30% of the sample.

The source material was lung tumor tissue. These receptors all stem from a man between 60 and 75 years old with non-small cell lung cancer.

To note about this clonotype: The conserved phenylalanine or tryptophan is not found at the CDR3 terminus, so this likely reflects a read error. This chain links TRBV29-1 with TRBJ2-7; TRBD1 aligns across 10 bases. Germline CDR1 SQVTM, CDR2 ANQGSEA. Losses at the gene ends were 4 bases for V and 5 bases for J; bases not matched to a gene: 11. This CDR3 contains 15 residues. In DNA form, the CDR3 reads TGCAGCGTTGGGGGGCGAGGGACAGGGGTCCACGAGCAGTACTTA. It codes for CSVGGRGTGVHEQYL.

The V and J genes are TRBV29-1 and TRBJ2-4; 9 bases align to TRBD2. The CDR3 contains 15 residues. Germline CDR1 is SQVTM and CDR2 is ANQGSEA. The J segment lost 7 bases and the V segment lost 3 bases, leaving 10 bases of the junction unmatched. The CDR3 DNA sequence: TGCAGCGTTGAGAGCGGGGGGAGAGGCAATAACATTCAGTACTTC. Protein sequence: CSVESGGRGNNIQYF.

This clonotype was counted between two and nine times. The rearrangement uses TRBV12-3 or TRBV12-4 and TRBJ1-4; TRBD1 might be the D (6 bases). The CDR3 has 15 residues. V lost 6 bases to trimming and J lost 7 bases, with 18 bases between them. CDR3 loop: CASSPRGLRSEKLFF. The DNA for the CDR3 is TGTGCCAGCAGCCCGCGGGGGCTCAGGTCTGAAAAACTGTTTTTT.

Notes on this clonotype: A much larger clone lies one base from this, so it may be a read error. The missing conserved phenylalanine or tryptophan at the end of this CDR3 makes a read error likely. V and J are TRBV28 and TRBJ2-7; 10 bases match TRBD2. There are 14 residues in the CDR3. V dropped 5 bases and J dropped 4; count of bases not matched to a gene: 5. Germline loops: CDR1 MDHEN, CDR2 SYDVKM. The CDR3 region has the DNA TGTGCCAGCAGTCATAGCGGGGGGATGTACGAGCAGTACCTC. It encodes CASSHSGGMYEQYL.

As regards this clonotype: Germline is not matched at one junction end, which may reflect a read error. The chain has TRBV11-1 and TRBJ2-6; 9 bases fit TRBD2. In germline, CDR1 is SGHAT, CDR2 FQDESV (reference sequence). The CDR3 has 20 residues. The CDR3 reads CASSLAYPSGDYSGADVLTF. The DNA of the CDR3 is TGTGCCAGCAGCTTAGCGTACCCTAGCGGGGATTACTCTGGGGCCGACGTCCTGACTTTC.

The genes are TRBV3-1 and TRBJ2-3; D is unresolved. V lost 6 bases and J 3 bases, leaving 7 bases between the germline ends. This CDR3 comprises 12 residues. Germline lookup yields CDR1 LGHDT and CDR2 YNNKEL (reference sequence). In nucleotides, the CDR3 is TGTGCCAGCAGTTCCGGGACAGATACGCAGTATTTT. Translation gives CASSSGTDTQYF.

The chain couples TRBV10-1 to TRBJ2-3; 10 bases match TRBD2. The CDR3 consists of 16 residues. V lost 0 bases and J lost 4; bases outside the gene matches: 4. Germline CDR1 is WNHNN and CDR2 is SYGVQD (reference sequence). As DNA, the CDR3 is TGCGCCAGCAGTGAGTCCAGCGGGGGGGCGGCAGATACGCAGTATTTT. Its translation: CASSESSGGAADTQYF.

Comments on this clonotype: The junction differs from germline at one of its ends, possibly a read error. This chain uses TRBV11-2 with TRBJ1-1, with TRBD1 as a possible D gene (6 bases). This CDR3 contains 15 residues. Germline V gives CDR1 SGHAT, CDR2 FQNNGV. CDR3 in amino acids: CASNLDRPPQGEAFF. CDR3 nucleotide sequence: TGCGCCAGCAACTTAGATCGACCCCCCCAGGGGGAAGCTTTCTTT.

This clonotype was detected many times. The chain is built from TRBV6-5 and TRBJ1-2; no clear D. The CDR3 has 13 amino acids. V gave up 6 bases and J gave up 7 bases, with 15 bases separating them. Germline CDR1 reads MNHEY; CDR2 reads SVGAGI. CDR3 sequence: CASSPSGEGGYTF. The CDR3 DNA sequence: TGTGCCAGCAGCCCCAGCGGTGAGGGTGGCTACACCTTC.